The rows below give T cell receptor beta chains drawn from one sample of a study of beta chain features in type 1 diabetes. Some clones are missing from TCRdb's copy, which holds only in-frame ones; the method was immunoSEQ multiplex PCR. The table has 450,000 to 600,000 clones, about 32% seen once. The sample comprised naive CD4+ T cells from blood. Receptors were obtained from a man younger than 35 in good health. Both conserved end residues are part of each CDR3. The D gene is left open where the match is weak. Where a row states a size, it is once, few, many or the class of an expanded clone; other rows omit it.

abundance	v_gene	j_gene	d_gene	CDR3aa	CDR3nt
few	TRBV5-1	TRBJ1-1	NA	CASSGESEAFF	TGCGCCAGCAGCGGAGAGTCTGAAGCTTTCTTT
NA	TRBV30	TRBJ1-5	NA	CAWSGRVNQPQHF	TGTGCCTGGAGTGGAAGAGTCAATCAGCCCCAGCATTTT
NA	TRBV12-5	TRBJ2-7	TRBD1	CASGSGTGYPYEQYF	TGTGCTAGTGGTTCGGGGACAGGCTACCCCTACGAGCAGTACTTC
NA	TRBV2	TRBJ2-5	NA	CASSEGQETQYF	TGTGCCAGCAGTGAGGGCCAAGAGACCCAGTACTTC
NA	TRBV4-3	TRBJ2-1	NA	CASSQDGKRNNEQFF	TGCGCCAGCAGCCAAGATGGGAAGCGGAACAATGAGCAGTTCTTC
once	TRBV10-3	TRBJ2-1	NA	CAISESGLVLLDEQFF	TGTGCCATCAGTGAGTCAGGACTCGTCCTGCTCGATGAGCAGTTCTTC
NA	TRBV10-3	TRBJ2-3	TRBD2	CAIRGLAQEDTQYF	TGTGCCATCAGGGGACTAGCTCAGGAAGATACGCAGTATTTT
few	TRBV2	TRBJ2-2	NA	CASSELASGELFF	TGTGCCAGCAGTGAACTAGCGTCCGGGGAGCTGTTTTTT
NA	TRBV29-1	TRBJ1-2	NA	CSVEDRPDGSYGYTF	TGCAGCGTTGAAGATCGGCCCGACGGGAGCTATGGCTACACCTTC
few	TRBV30	TRBJ2-7	NA	CAWSHSYEQYF	TGTGCCTGGAGTCACAGCTACGAGCAGTACTTC
NA	TRBV7-6	TRBJ2-1	NA	CASSLRPGVYNEQFF	TGTGCCAGCAGCTTAAGGCCCGGGGTCTACAATGAGCAGTTCTTC
few	TRBV4-2	TRBJ2-7	NA	CASSKEGSYEQYF	TGTGCCAGCAGCAAGGAAGGATCCTACGAGCAGTACTTC
few	TRBV5-1	TRBJ1-2	NA	CASSFNGDGYTF	TGCGCCAGCAGCTTCAATGGTGATGGCTACACCTTC
few	TRBV28	TRBJ2-7	NA	CASSYRTRLYEQYF	TGTGCCAGCAGTTACCGGACCCGCCTGTACGAGCAGTACTTC
NA	TRBV9	TRBJ1-2	TRBD1	CASSVLTGGGYGYTF	TGTGCCAGCAGCGTATTGACAGGGGGCGGCTATGGCTACACCTTC
few	TRBV29-1	TRBJ1-3	NA	CSVAGGTGNTIYF	TGCAGCGTTGCGGGAGGCACTGGAAACACCATATATTTT
few	TRBV11-2	TRBJ2-7	NA	CASSSGRTPYF	TGTGCCAGCAGCTCCGGACGGACTCCGTACTTC
NA	TRBV11-2	TRBJ2-1	TRBD1	CASSPDRERQFF	TGTGCCAGCAGCCCAGACAGGGAGAGGCAGTTCTTC
NA	TRBV7-2	TRBJ2-5	NA	CASSRDIASYQETQYF	TGTGCCAGCAGCCGAGACATTGCCAGCTATCAAGAGACCCAGTACTTC
few	TRBV19	TRBJ2-7	NA	CASSASAISYDRQYF	TGTGCCAGTAGTGCTAGCGCAATTAGCTACGATCGACAGTACTTC
few	TRBV27	TRBJ2-1	TRBD1	CASSRTGGLNNEQFF	TGTGCCAGCAGCCGGACAGGGGGACTAAACAATGAGCAGTTCTTC
NA	TRBV30	TRBJ1-2	NA	CAWNREVSYGYTF	TGTGCCTGGAACAGGGAAGTAAGCTATGGCTACACCTTC
NA	TRBV30	TRBJ2-1	NA	CAWSIGTSYNEQFF	TGTGCCTGGAGTATCGGGACCTCCTACAATGAGCAGTTCTTC
NA	TRBV25-1	TRBJ2-7	NA	CASSVDISYEQYF	TGTGCCAGCAGTGTGGACATCTCCTACGAGCAGTACTTC
NA	TRBV6-5	TRBJ2-4	NA	CASSPTGKNIQYF	TGTGCCAGCAGCCCGACGGGCAAAAACATTCAGTACTTC
NA	TRBV13	TRBJ2-7	TRBD2	CASSFKRGYEQYF	TGTGCCAGCAGCTTCAAGCGGGGTTACGAGCAGTACTTC
NA	TRBV5-1	TRBJ2-3	NA	CASSLTSDTQYF	TGCGCCAGCAGCTTAACTAGCGATACGCAGTATTTT
NA	TRBV13	TRBJ2-1	TRBD2	CASSHLRAGEGNEQFF	TGTGCCAGCAGCCACCTCAGGGCGGGAGAGGGCAATGAGCAGTTCTTC
NA	TRBV11-2	TRBJ2-3	NA	CASSLASPGDTQYF	TGTGCCAGCAGCTTAGCGAGTCCCGGGGATACGCAGTATTTT
NA	TRBV14	TRBJ2-1	TRBD2	CASTTSGRIEQFF	TGTGCCAGCACCACTAGCGGGAGAATTGAGCAGTTCTTC
few	TRBV5-4	TRBJ2-3	NA	CASGYRAGTDTQYF	TGTGCCAGCGGATATCGGGCCGGCACAGATACGCAGTATTTT
few	TRBV30	TRBJ2-7	NA	CAWSVRGPYEQYF	TGTGCCTGGAGTGTACGGGGGCCCTACGAGCAGTACTTC
few	TRBV20-1	TRBJ1-2	TRBD1	CSARTGGGYTF	TGCAGTGCTCGGACAGGGGGTGGCTACACCTTC
NA	TRBV27	TRBJ2-6	NA	CATGAGANVLTF	TGTGCCACCGGCGCGGGGGCCAACGTCCTGACTTTC
few	TRBV7-2	TRBJ2-2	TRBD1	CASSLEGGTNTGELFF	TGTGCCAGCAGCTTAGAAGGGGGCACTAACACCGGGGAGCTGTTTTTT
NA	TRBV30	TRBJ1-4	NA	CACPPPDSREKLFF	TGTGCCTGTCCCCCCCCGGACAGCCGTGAAAAACTGTTTTTT
few	TRBV29-1	TRBJ2-1	NA	CSAATPNEQFF	TGCAGCGCCGCCACCCCCAATGAGCAGTTCTTC
NA	TRBV19	TRBJ2-1	NA	CASSAFSGAPYNEQFF	TGTGCCAGTAGTGCCTTCTCCGGCGCTCCCTACAATGAGCAGTTCTTC
NA	TRBV5-1	TRBJ2-4	NA	CASSLGVAKNIQYF	TGCGCCAGCAGCTTGGGGGTCGCCAAAAACATTCAGTACTTC
NA	TRBV12-5	TRBJ2-3	NA	CASGLIPDTQYF	TGTGCTAGTGGCCTTATCCCGGATACGCAGTATTTT
NA	TRBV15	TRBJ2-1	TRBD2	CATSEGQRGGSYNEQFF	TGTGCCACCAGCGAAGGGCAGCGGGGGGGCTCCTACAATGAGCAGTTCTTC
NA	TRBV29-1	TRBJ2-7	NA	CSAPAPGAGGEQYF	TGCAGCGCCCCAGCTCCGGGCGCCGGTGGCGAGCAGTACTTC
few	TRBV30	TRBJ1-5	NA	CACTRGGNQPQHF	TGTGCCTGTACTCGGGGCGGCAATCAGCCCCAGCATTTT
NA	TRBV7-2	TRBJ2-2	NA	CASSLAGSAAYTGELFF	TGTGCCAGCAGCTTAGCGGGTTCGGCGGCTTACACCGGGGAGCTGTTTTTT